The clone carrying this T cell receptor (beta chain) has ten or more counts. Its antigen is not known. V was pared by 4 bases and J by 10 bases, with 8 bases of the junction left unmatched. This CDR3 has 13 amino acids. The germline V gene encodes CDR1 SGHTA and CDR2 FQGNSA. One entry per CDR3 protein results from TCRdb running MiXCR on the 5' RACE reads. The table has about 30,000 distinct CDR3 sequences, about 15% seen once. This entry belongs to a study of neurological immune-mediated disorders. Study-level points and caveats: The highest TCR clonal expansion occurred in HTLV-1-associated myelopathy; multiple sclerosis fell below healthy controls.

Sequences were obtained from PBMCs. This sequence was found in a man between 65 and 80 years old in good health. The V and J genes are TRBV7-2 and TRBJ1-1; 8 nucleotides match TRBD1. CDR3 sequence (DNA): TGTGCCAGCAGCTCTCAAGACAGGGGTTCAGCTTTCTTT. Its protein is CASSSQDRGSAFF.